What follows is one T cell receptor (beta chain) and its context. This record belongs to a study of blood T cell repertoires in COVID-19. Only in-frame clones appear in the TCRdb table, and some are missing; sequencing was by immunoSEQ multiplex PCR. Found here are 200,000 to 250,000 clones, more than 70% of them singletons; the top ten hold about 13%. This CDR3 spans 15 amino acids. V was clipped by 0 bases and J by 3 bases; unmatched bases: 2. From germline, CDR1 is SGDLS and CDR2 YYNGEE. The chain uses TRBV9 and TRBJ1-4; 7 bases line up with TRBD1. The sequence came from a human donor in a cohort sampled during active COVID-19. The specimen was peripheral blood. The CDR3 loop is CASSVGTGANEKLFF. CDR3 coding DNA: TGTGCCAGCAGCGTAGGCACAGGGGCTAATGAAAAACTGTTTTTT. Together with reference TRBV9 and TRBJ1-4, the CDR3 gives the full variable domain: DSGVTQTPKHLITATGQRVTLRCSPRSGDLSVYWYQQSLDQGLQFLIQYYNGEERAKGNILERFSAQQFPDLHSELNLSSLELGDSALYFCASSVGTGANEKLFFGSGTQLSVL.